The 13 T cell receptor beta chains below come from one sample, sequenced in a study of T cells in severe cutaneous drug reactions. Sequenced patients had Stevens-Johnson syndrome or toxic epidermal necrolysis caused by carbamazepine. The iRepertoire multiplex PCR system with TCR subtype-specific primers built both bulk and single-cell libraries. For each CDR3 protein, TCRdb gives one entry from its re-call of the multiplex PCR reads, without DNA. Its table lists over a thousand distinct CDR3 sequences. Sequencing input: cells from a skin blister. These receptors all stem from a human donor with a severe cutaneous adverse drug reaction.

This clonotype shows up as medium-sized by frequency. V and J are TRBV4-3 and TRBJ2-3; TCRdb proposes TRBD2, but this gene call is untestable without DNA. This CDR3 contains 13 residues. Germline loops: CDR1 LGHNA, CDR2 YSLEER. CDR3 amino acids: CASSQGTVDTQYF.

J is TRBJ2-6 and V is TRBV10-3; TCRdb lists TRBD1, though no DNA is available to test this call. Germline CDR1 and CDR2: ENHRY and SYGVKD. There are 17 residues in the CDR3. CDR3 residues: CAIRPGTGNSGANVLTF.

This clonotype is labeled medium-sized based on frequency. The chain has TRBV5-4 and TRBJ2-2. The germline V gene encodes CDR1 SGHNT and CDR2 YYREEE (reference sequence). The CDR3 is 16 amino acids. The CDR3 loop is CASSLAFGRDTGELFF.

This clonotype is labeled medium-sized based on frequency. The J gene is TRBJ1-5, the V gene TRBV19; TCRdb reports TRBD1, a call that lacks DNA to check it against. Germline lookup yields CDR1 LNHDA and CDR2 SQIVND (reference sequence). The CDR3 has 15 residues. The CDR3 sequence: CASSTGHNSNQPQHF.

CDR3 loop: CASSLMVWTSRDTQYF. The J gene is TRBJ2-3, the V gene TRBV7-2; without DNA, the TCRdb call of TRBD2 cannot be checked. CDR1 is SGHTA and CDR2 is FQGNSA in the germline V gene. CDR3 length equals 16 residues.

This chain uses TRBV12-3 or TRBV12-4 with TRBJ1-2; TCRdb calls TRBD1, which cannot be checked without DNA. The CDR3 loop spans 12 amino acids. CDR3 sequence: CASSFDRGGYTF.

V and J are TRBV5-4 and TRBJ2-1; absent DNA, TCRdb's TRBD2 call cannot be checked. CDR1 is SGHNT, CDR2 YYREEE, per germline (reference sequence). The CDR3 totals 16 residues. CDR3 region: CASSLTERFYDNEQFF.

This clonotype registers large by frequency. The CDR3 region is CASSLAGHYEQYF. The chain recombines TRBV27 with TRBJ2-7; TCRdb lists TRBD2, though no DNA is available to test this call. CDR1 and CDR2 from the germline V gene are MNHEY and SMNVEV (reference sequence). The CDR3 consists of 13 residues.

This clonotype registers medium-sized (0.01 to 0.1%) by frequency. The genes are TRBV7-8 and TRBJ2-4; no DNA is available, so the TRBD1 call from TCRdb remains unchecked. Germline V gene data show CDR1 as SGHVS and CDR2 as FQNEAQ. There are 17 residues in the CDR3. The CDR3 here is CASSSPGQGLVKNIQYF.

Measured by frequency, this clonotype is large. The CDR3: CASSEVGRRTEAFF. V is TRBV6-1 and J is TRBJ1-1. The CDR3 loop spans 14 amino acids. Germline V gene sequence: CDR1 MNHNS, CDR2 SASEGT.

J is TRBJ2-1 and V is TRBV30; TCRdb's D gene call, TRBD2, goes unchecked for lack of DNA. Per germline, CDR1 GTSNPN and CDR2 SVGIG (reference sequence). This CDR3 contains 15 residues. The CDR3 protein is CAWSRAGGFYNEQFF.

This clonotype ranks as medium-sized (0.01 to 0.1%) in terms of frequency. The chain has TRBV15 and TRBJ1-2; TCRdb selects TRBD1, and the lack of DNA leaves this call unchecked. The CDR3 has 15 amino acids. In germline, CDR1 is LNHNV, CDR2 YYDKDF (reference sequence). The CDR3 here is CATSRDRTGVSGYTF. The full variable domain, its missing parts supplied by reference TRBV15 and TRBJ1-2, is DAMVIQNPRYQVTQFGKPVTLSCSQTLNHNVMYWYQQKSSQAPKLLFHYYDKDFNNEADTPDNFQSRRPNTSFCFLDIRSPGLGDTAMYLCATSRDRTGVSGYTFGSGTRLTVV.

This sequence joins TRBV20-1 and TRBJ2-1; the TRBD2 assignment by TCRdb is unverifiable without DNA. This CDR3 spans 13 amino acids. CDR1 and CDR2 (germline): DFQATT, SNEGSKA (reference sequence). This CDR3 reads CSIDGGTYNEQFF.